This record covers a single T cell receptor (delta chain). Its antigen has not been determined. No per-base quality is available; no much larger clone lies one base away. This sample is drawn from a study of Vδ1+ human thymocytes listed by TCRdb under 2018. With regard to the full study: The study characterised mRNA-level TRG and TRD CDR3 repertoires of highly purified Vdelta1+ thymocytes from young children as a data resource. The multiplex-based CDR3 amplicon strategy had previously been validated against 5'RACE-based CDR3 amplicon generation methods. Points the paper makes about the study in general: Donors shared many TRG clonotypes (up to roughly 6.9x10^3), but TRD repertoires were essentially private, with at most 130 shared. The thymic TRG and TRD repertoires appeared highly polyclonal, with Gaussian CDR3 length distributions, in contrast to the oligoclonal repertoires of peripheral blood. Because unexpected Vdelta2 sequences could lead to misinterpretation of bulk repertoire data, the authors recommended using highly purified populations and validating at the single-cell level. Because no clustering by age or sex was seen, donors were not stratified by age or sex in the analyses. Despite high sort purity, around 20% of thymic TRD sequences were Vdelta2 (and few Vdelta3), unlike peripheral blood Vdelta1+ controls.

Thymic samples were depleted of alphabeta T cells, then CD3+ TCRVdelta1+ TCRVdelta2- thymocytes were FACS-sorted. A purity of about 96% to 99.6% was achieved for sorted Vdelta1+ thymocytes. The thymic specimens were obtained from 7 or 8 paediatric patients, aged about 5 days to 17 months, who were having corrective cardiac surgery. Thymic tissue was dispersed, and mononuclear cells were isolated on a Histopaque-1077 density gradient. For staining, the antibodies used were anti-TCRVdelta1 clone TS8.2, anti-TCRVdelta2 clone B6, anti-CD3 clone HIT3a and anti-TCRalphabeta clone IP26. Taken from cysteine to phenylalanine, the CDR3 has 17 residues. Only the CDR3 DNA stays, 51 bases, in frame from base 1. CDR1 and CDR2, looked up from the germline V gene, are TSWWSYY and QGS. V is cut back by 4 bases and J by 11 bases, with 16 bases in the junction unmatched. RNA extraction was performed with the RNeasy mini kit, and reverse transcription was done with Superscript III. Multiplex PCR was used to generate CDR3 amplicons, with pooled V-gene forward primers and a constant-region reverse primer carrying Illumina adaptor overhangs. After gel purification, the amplicons were indexed with Nextera index primers over eight extra PCR cycles and then purified using AMPure XP beads. Sequencing of libraries was performed on an Illumina MiSeq using paired-end 250 bp reads, dual indexing and a roughly 21% PhiX spike-in. The paper's processing steps were these. FastQC was used to check read quality, and ea-utils fastq-join was used to merge TRG read pairs. IMGT/HighV-QUEST was used to annotate the sequences, only productive sequences with an unambiguous V-gene assignment were kept, and clonotypes were defined as sequences sharing an identical CDR3 sequence. For downstream analysis, the tools were VDJtools 1.1.1, tcR 2.2.3, Treemap and vegan Shannon diversity in R 3.4.4. TCRdb recomputed clones from the public reads with CATT; identical DNA rows were then combined. TCRdb, not the original authors, processed these V and J calls. A total of about 55,000 delta-chain clones appear in this sample, 15% to 20% of them only once. Of the sample, 0.5% is held by the ten largest clones.

The sequence came from a boy in the first two years of life who had congenital heart surgery. This receptor chain uses TRDV1 and TRDJ1, and 13 junction bases match TRDD3. Sequencing was performed on Vdelta1+ gamma-delta thymocytes from the thymus. Taken with the paper, the label for cell subset or site translates to: FACS-sorted CD3+ TCRalphabeta- TCRVdelta1+ TCRVdelta2- thymocytes. CDR3 sequence: CALGVEGSVLGDTFLIF. The base sequence is TGTGCTCTTGGGGTCGAGGGCTCGGTACTGGGGGATACGTTCCTCATCTTT.